This T cell receptor beta chain was identified during a study of vaccination and CD4 T cells after COVID-19. Notes on this clonotype: As yet, its antigen is unknown.

Once obtained from cultured CD4+ T cells, the DNA was sequenced using the Oncomine TCR Beta short-read assay. The source of extracted genomic DNA was cultured CD4+ T cells. TCRdb re-called the PCR reads with MiXCR, one entry per CDR3 protein. The table shows around 15,000 distinct CDR3 sequences, with about 43% occurring only once. This sample's treatment: 10-day PBMC culture with coronavirus spike peptide pools or control peptides (ViraFEST assay). The source material was CD4+ T cells from blood, cultured in vitro, sampled after SARS-CoV-2 vaccination. This clonotype was sampled from a human donor who had recovered from COVID-19.

The CDR3 region is CSARGGSSYEQYF. CDR3 DNA sequence: TGCAGTGCTAGGGGGGGGAGCTCCTACGAGCAGTACTTC. This sequence joins TRBV20-1 and TRBJ2-7; TRBD2 agrees at 7 bases. J was trimmed by 0 bases and V by 3 bases; bases with no gene match: 2. This CDR3 comprises 13 residues. The germline V gene encodes CDR1 DFQATT and CDR2 SNEGSKA (reference sequence).